This T cell receptor (beta chain) was recorded in a study of identifying expanded T cells in peripheral blood. Findings of the study overall: Across healthy donors, higher total template counts meant significantly greater approximately two-week count variance. Over approximately two and four weeks, about 17 and 20 clones changed, versus more than 1 between replicates.

No infections or other immune events were documented during collection. Worth noting for this clone: Antigen unknown. Germline is not matched at one junction end, which may reflect a read error.

CDR3 size: 13 residues. The V gene's germline CDR1 is GTSNPN and CDR2 SVGIG (reference sequence). Measured with immunoSEQ multiplex PCR; TCRdb has only the in-frame clones, and not every one. Of around 84,000 clones listed, about 90% were seen once; the top ten hold roughly 7%. The receptor was isolated from a person aged 18 to 70 in good health. The chain carries TRBV30 and TRBJ2-7; D is possibly TRBD1 (5 bases). Sequenced input: blood. The CDR3 region is CAWSGDGAQPQVF. As DNA, the CDR3 is TGTGCCTGGAGTGGGGATGGGGCCCAACCCCAAGTCTTC.